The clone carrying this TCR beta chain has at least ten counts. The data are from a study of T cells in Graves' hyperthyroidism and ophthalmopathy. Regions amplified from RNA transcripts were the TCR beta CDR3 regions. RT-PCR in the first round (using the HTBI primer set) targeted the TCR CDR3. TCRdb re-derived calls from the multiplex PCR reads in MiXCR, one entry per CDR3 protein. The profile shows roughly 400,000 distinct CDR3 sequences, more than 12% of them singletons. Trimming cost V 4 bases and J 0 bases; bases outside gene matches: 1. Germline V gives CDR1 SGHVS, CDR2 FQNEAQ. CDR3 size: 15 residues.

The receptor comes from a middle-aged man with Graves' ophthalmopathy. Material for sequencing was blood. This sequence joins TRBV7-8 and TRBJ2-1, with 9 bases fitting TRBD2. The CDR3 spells CASSSSGTSYNEQFF. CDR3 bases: TGTGCCAGCAGCTCTAGCGGGACCTCCTACAATGAGCAGTTCTTC.